The 6 T cell receptor beta chains reported below all come from one sample, sequenced in a study of CD8 T cells in ankylosing spondylitis (dated by TCRdb to between 2016 and 2019). The library relied on 5' RACE. Instrument on record: Illumina HiSeq 2500. TCRdb cleaned the public reads at Q25 with fastp, built clones with MiXCR and kept in-frame beta chains. Identical CDR3 proteins give one entry, which carries the most common genes and DNA. This sample gives about 160,000 distinct CDR3 sequences in total; 15% to 20% of them show up just once. The ten largest clones capture under 9% of the sample. Source material: blood, either unsorted or a sorted T cell fraction (not recorded which). These receptors were taken from a male donor with ankylosing spondylitis or in good health (not recorded which).

The chain combines TRBV6-2 or TRBV6-3 with TRBJ2-7; tentatively, D is TRBD1 (6 bases). The V end was cut by 6 bases, the J end by 3 bases, with 15 bases between. CDR3 length: 14 amino acids. CDR1 is MNHEY, CDR2 SVGEGT, per germline. The CDR3 sequence: CASSLEAGDYEQYF. The CDR3 nucleotides are TGTGCCAGCAGCCTAGAGGCAGGGGACTACGAGCAGTACTTC.

Ten or more counts support this clonotype. The V gene is TRBV20-1, the J gene TRBJ2-2; D gene uncertain. The CDR3 contains 18 residues. V lost 0 bases to trimming and J lost 0 bases, with 17 bases between them. The germline CDR1 and CDR2 sequences are DFQATT and SNEGSKA (reference sequence). This CDR3 is CSARDPTGRSANTGELFF. DNA of the CDR3: TGCAGTGCTAGAGATCCAACCGGGCGGTCCGCGAACACCGGGGAGCTGTTTTTT.

This clonotype was found many times. The chain joins TRBV27 to TRBJ2-3; D is perhaps TRBD1 or TRBD2 (5 bases each). Trimming took 5 bases from V and 7 from J, leaving 16 bases between them. The CDR3 loop spans 14 amino acids. Germline CDR1 and CDR2: MNHEY and SMNVEV (reference sequence). CDR3 region: CASSRGAGSHTQYF. DNA for the CDR3: TGTGCCAGCAGTCGGGGCGCAGGTTCCCATACGCAGTATTTT.

This clonotype occurred many times. The chain employs TRBV10-2 and TRBJ1-5; tentatively, D is TRBD1 (5 bases). Germline V gene lookup returns CDR1 WSHSY and CDR2 SAAADI. Deletions cut 4 bases from V and 6 bases from J, with 10 bases between. The CDR3 loop spans 13 amino acids. CDR3 in DNA: TGCGCCAGCAGTGGCTCGGGGGGTCAGCCCCAGCATTTT. Translated: CASSGSGGQPQHF.

This clonotype was picked up one time. The chain carries TRBV29-1 and TRBJ2-5; 12 nucleotides align to TRBD1. This CDR3 is 15 amino acids long. Unmatched junction bases numbered 11, after V lost 7 bases and J lost 5 bases. Germline lookup yields CDR1 SQVTM and CDR2 ANQGSEA. The CDR3 coding sequence is TGCAGCGCCGCTTCGGGACAGGGGGCGCGGGAGACCCAGTACTTC. Its translation is CSAASGQGARETQYF.

This clonotype showed up many times. The chain joins TRBV7-2 to TRBJ2-1; D unclear. V lost 4 bases and J lost 5, with 18 bases in between. Germline V gene data show CDR1 as SGHTA and CDR2 as FQGNSA. The CDR3 length is 16 residues. Here the CDR3 DNA reads TGTGCCAGCAGCTCCCTCGGGTATTTAAACAACAATGAGCAGTTCTTC. As protein: CASSSLGYLNNNEQFF.